Following are 8 T cell receptor beta chains from one sample sequenced in a study of blood T cell repertoires in COVID-19 (dated by TCRdb to 2019 to 2021). The protocol used for the library was the immunoSEQ multiplex PCR assay. In its TCRdb copy, this immuneACCESS table keeps in-frame sequences only and misses some clones. Where compared with another copy, unresolved V genes explain less than half of these, and the others have no known cause. The sample records around 63,000 clones, almost 90% of which are singletons. Approximately 17% of the sample is held by the ten biggest clonotypes. The sample consisted of peripheral blood. Receptors were obtained from a woman older than 75 with active COVID-19.

The chain couples TRBV7-8 to TRBJ2-7; the D gene is possibly TRBD1 (5 bases). CDR3 length: 11 residues. Germline loops: CDR1 SGHVS, CDR2 FQNEAQ. Trimming pared 5 bases from V and 9 bases from J, leaving 11 bases between. CDR3 nucleotides: TGTGCCAGCAGCCCAGGGCAGTGGCAGTACTTC. Amino acids: CASSPGQWQYF. The whole variable domain, remainder taken from reference TRBV7-8 and TRBJ2-7, is GAGVSQSPRYKVAKRGQDVALRCDPISGHVSLFWYQQALGQGPEFLTYFQNEAQLDKSGLPSDRFFAERPEGSVSTLKIQRTQQEDSAVYLCASSPGQWQYFGPGTRLTVT.

This chain links TRBV6-2 or TRBV6-3 with TRBJ2-5; TRBD1 matches at 8 bases. The V gene end was trimmed by 6 bases and the J gene end by 4 bases; junction bases not matched to a gene: 4. The germline gives CDR1 MNHEY, CDR2 SVGEGT. The CDR3 has 13 amino acids. The CDR3 nucleotides read TGTGCCAGCAGCCGACAGGGGCGAGAGACCCAGTACTTC. Amino acids: CASSRQGRETQYF.

The chain carries TRBV27 and TRBJ1-1; D possibly corresponds to TRBD1 (6 bases). The CDR3 runs 14 residues. Germline V CDR1 and CDR2: MNHEY, SMNVEV (reference sequence). V was clipped by 5 bases and J by 7 bases, with 17 bases between them. CDR3 sequence (DNA): TGTGCCAGCAGTCTAAGAACAGGGTTTAGTGAAGCTTTCTTT. Translated: CASSLRTGFSEAFF.

This clone was seen a single time. CDR3 bases: TGCGCCAGCAGCCGCCCCACCGTGGGGAGGAACACTGAAGCTTTCTTT. It yields the protein CASSRPTVGRNTEAFF. The chain combines TRBV4-1 with TRBJ1-1; D is uncertain. Germline V gives CDR1 MGHRA, CDR2 YSYEKL. The CDR3 covers 16 residues. V lost 4 bases to trimming and J lost 1 base, with 16 bases between them.

CDR3 bases: TGTGCCAGCAGCGGGGGCATGCACTCTGGGGCCAACGTCCTGACTTTC. This translates into CASSGGMHSGANVLTF. The chain couples TRBV6-2 or TRBV6-3 to TRBJ2-6; TRBD1 or TRBD2 may be the D gene (6 bases each). Germline V gene lookup returns CDR1 MNHEY and CDR2 SVGEGT. The CDR3 loop spans 16 amino acids. V was shortened by 6 bases and J by 0 bases, with 12 bases between the two germline ends.

The rearrangement links TRBV5-1 to TRBJ1-2; 9 nucleotides align to TRBD1. Trimming removed 5 bases from V and 14 bases from J; junction bases left unmatched: 7. This CDR3 is 11 amino acids long. From germline, CDR1 is SGHRS and CDR2 YFSETQ. The CDR3: CASSRDRAITF. In DNA, the CDR3 is TGCGCCAGCAGTCGGGACAGGGCTATTACCTTC.

The chain is built from TRBV11-2 and TRBJ2-3; 10 nucleotides match TRBD1. Germline V gene sequence: CDR1 SGHAT, CDR2 FQNNGV. The CDR3 length is 17 residues. V gave up 1 base and J gave up 2 bases; unmatched junction bases: 6. CDR3 sequence: CASSLVRGTGATDTQYF. For the CDR3, the DNA is TGTGCCAGCAGCTTAGTCCGGGGGACAGGGGCCACAGATACGCAGTATTTT.

The CDR3 reads CASSLWGQFNYGYTF. As DNA, the CDR3 is TGTGCCAGCAGCCTATGGGGACAGTTTAACTATGGCTACACCTTC. V usage is TRBV7-9 and J usage is TRBJ1-2; TRBD1 aligns across 7 bases. Germline V lookup: CDR1 SEHNR, CDR2 FQNEAQ (reference sequence). This CDR3 region has 15 residues. V lost 5 bases to trimming and J lost 1 base; unmatched junction nucleotides: 7.